This T cell receptor beta chain comes out of a study of blood T cell repertoires in COVID-19 (dated by TCRdb to the early 2020s). With regard to the full study: The collaborator samples originated in the United States, Italy and Spain and spanned the acute and convalescent phases of COVID-19. The samples were drawn from two sources: the first 160 participants of the ongoing ImmuneRACE study, and 1,000 to 1,500 subjects contributed by 6 global collaborators. Where available, HLA class I and class II types were taken from metadata supplied by the sample provider and were not determined by assay-based typing. The material from the prospective study consisted of cDNA or gDNA derived from T cells, B-cell-depleted T cells, or PBMCs. The repertoires were released in a freely available public database meant as a resource for research on the immune response to SARS-CoV-2. The sample metadata nearly always contained a de-identified subject ID, COVID-19 status, age in years and sex. Subjects who had been exposed to COVID-19, were actively infected with it, or had recovered from it provided the deeply sampled blood TCRbeta repertoires that made up the dataset.

TCRbeta CDR3 regions were amplified from genomic DNA using the immunoSEQ Assay, a bias-controlled multiplex PCR. The study's own analysis went as follows. Within the assay, amplification of reference gene primers was used to estimate how many nucleated cells each sample contained. To quantify the absolute abundance of each unique TCRbeta CDR3 rearrangement, sequence reads were collapsed and filtered. For each sample, productive Simpson clonality was calculated as the square root of Simpson's diversity index over productive rearrangements. What TCRdb holds here is the immuneACCESS table cut down to in-frame rearrangements. Part of the clones is not present; checked against another copy, under half of the missing clones reflect an unresolved V gene, and the others are unexplained. V, J and clone size reflect that table, while D and trimming were determined from the DNA. Counted in this sample were 200,000 to 300,000 clones; 65% to 85% of them appeared once. The top ten clones comprise more than 1.5% of the sample.

As concerns this clone: Its specific antigen is unknown. The input lacks base qualities; no much larger clone sits a single base away.

Another Seattle source contributed samples from volunteer blood donors who had recovered from COVID-19. Collaborating institutions collected whole blood in K2EDTA tubes following their own protocols. Collaborator samples were shipped for TCRbeta analysis as frozen whole blood, isolated PBMCs, or DNA extracted from either sample type. Including cysteine and phenylalanine, the CDR3 has 12 amino acids. The kept DNA is CDR3 alone, 36 bases in frame from the first base. The germline V gene provides CDR1 KGHDR and CDR2 SFDVKD. V is cut by 4 bases and J by 5 bases, and the space between the germline ends is 7 bases. Study-wide conclusions, independent of this receptor: The amount of clinical and demographic metadata varied by source and participant and was provided uncurated.

The sample comprised peripheral blood. The sequence joins TRBV24-1 to TRBJ1-2; the D gene lacks a confident call. This clonotype was obtained from a woman in her thirties or forties who had recovered from COVID-19. The DNA sequence is TGTGCCACCAGTGAAGGAGGGTATGGCTACACCTTC. It translates to CATSEGGYGYTF.